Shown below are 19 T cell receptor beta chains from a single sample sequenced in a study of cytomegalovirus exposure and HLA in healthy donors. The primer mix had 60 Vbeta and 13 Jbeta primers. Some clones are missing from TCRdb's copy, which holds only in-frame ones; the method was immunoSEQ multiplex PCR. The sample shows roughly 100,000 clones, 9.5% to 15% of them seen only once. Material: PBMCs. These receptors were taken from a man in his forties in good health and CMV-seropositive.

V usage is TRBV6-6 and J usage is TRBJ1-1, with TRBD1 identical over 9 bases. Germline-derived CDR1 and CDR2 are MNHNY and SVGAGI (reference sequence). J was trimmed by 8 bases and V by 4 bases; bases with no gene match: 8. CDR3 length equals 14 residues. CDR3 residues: CASSSGTGSVEAFF. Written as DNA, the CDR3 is TGTGCCAGCAGTTCCGGGACAGGGTCGGTAGAAGCTTTCTTT.

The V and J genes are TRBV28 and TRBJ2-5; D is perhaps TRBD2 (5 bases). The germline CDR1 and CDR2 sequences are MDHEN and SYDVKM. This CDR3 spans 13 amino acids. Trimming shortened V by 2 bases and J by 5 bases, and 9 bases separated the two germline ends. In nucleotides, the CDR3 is TGTGCCAGCAGTTTACCTAGCACGGAGACCCAGTACTTC. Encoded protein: CASSLPSTETQYF.

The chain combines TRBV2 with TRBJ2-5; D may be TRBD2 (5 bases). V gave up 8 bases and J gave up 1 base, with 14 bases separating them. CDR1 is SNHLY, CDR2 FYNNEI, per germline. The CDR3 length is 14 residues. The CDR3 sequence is CASSRTGSQETQYF. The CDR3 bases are TGTGCCAGCTCCCGAACGGGGAGCCAAGAGACCCAGTACTTC.

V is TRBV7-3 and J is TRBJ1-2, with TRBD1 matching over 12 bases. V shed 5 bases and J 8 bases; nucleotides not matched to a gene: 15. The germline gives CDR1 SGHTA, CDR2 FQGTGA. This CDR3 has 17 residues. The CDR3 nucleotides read TGTGCCAGCAGCCCGGAGCCGGGACAGGGGGCTTCGAAGGGCTACACCTTC. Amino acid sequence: CASSPEPGQGASKGYTF.

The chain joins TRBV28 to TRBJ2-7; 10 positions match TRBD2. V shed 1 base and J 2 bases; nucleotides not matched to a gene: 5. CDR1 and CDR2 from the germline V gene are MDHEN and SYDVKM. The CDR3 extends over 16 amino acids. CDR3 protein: CASSLSSGSSPYEQYF. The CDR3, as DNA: TGTGCCAGCAGTTTATCTAGCGGGAGCTCGCCCTACGAGCAGTACTTC.

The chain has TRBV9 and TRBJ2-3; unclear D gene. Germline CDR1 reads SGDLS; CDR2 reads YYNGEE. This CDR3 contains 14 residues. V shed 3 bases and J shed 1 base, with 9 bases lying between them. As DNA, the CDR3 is TGTGCCAGCAGCGAGTTACTGGGCACAGATACGCAGTATTTT. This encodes CASSELLGTDTQYF.

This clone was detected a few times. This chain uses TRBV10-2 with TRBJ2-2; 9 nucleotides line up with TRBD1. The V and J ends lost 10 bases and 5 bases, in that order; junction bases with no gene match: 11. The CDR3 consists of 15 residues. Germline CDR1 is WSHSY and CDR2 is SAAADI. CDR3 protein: CATNPGQGRTGELFF. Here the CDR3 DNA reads TGCGCCACCAATCCGGGACAGGGACGGACCGGGGAGCTGTTTTTT.

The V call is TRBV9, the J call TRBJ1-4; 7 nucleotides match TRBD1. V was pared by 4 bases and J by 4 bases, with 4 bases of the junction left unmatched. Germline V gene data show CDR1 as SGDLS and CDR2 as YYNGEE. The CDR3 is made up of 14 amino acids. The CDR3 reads CASSRGQVNEKLFF. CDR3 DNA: TGTGCCAGCAGCAGAGGACAGGTTAATGAAAAACTGTTTTTT.

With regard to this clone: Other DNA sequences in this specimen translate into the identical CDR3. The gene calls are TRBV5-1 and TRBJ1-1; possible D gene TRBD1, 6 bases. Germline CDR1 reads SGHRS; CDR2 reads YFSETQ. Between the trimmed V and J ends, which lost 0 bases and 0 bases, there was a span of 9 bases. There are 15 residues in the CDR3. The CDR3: CASSLGQVVNTEAFF. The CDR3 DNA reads TGCGCCAGCAGCTTGGGACAGGTCGTGAACACTGAAGCTTTCTTT.

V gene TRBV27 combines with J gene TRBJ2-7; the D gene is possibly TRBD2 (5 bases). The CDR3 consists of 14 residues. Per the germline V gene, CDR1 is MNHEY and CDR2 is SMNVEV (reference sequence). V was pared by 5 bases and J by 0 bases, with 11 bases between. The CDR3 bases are TGTGCCAGCAGTCAGGACGGAGGCTCCTACGAGCAGTACTTC. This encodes CASSQDGGSYEQYF.

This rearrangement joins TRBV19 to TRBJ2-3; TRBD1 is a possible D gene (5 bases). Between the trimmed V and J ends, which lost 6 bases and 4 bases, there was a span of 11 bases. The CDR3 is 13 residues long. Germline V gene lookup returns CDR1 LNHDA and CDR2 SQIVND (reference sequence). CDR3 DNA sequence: TGTGCCAGTAGCCTAGGGGCCTCAGATACGCAGTATTTT. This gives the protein CASSLGASDTQYF.

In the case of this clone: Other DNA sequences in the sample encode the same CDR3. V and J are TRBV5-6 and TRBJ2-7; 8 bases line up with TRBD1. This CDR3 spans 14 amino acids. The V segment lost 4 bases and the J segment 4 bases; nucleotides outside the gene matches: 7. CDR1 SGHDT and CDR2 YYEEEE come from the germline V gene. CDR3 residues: CASSKGQGRYEQYF. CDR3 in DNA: TGTGCCAGCAGCAAAGGACAGGGTAGGTACGAGCAGTACTTC.

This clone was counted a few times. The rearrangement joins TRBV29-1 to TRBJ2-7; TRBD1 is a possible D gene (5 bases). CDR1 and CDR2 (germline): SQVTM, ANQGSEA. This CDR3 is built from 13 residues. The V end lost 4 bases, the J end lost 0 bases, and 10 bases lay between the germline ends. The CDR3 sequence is CSVGGASSYEQYF. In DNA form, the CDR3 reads TGCAGCGTTGGTGGGGCTAGCTCCTACGAGCAGTACTTC.

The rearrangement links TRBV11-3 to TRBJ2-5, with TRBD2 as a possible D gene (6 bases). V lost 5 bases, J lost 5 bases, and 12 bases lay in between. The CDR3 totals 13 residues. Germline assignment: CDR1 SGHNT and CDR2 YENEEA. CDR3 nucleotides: TGTGCCAGCAGCCCCGGAGGGGTGGAGACCCAGTACTTC. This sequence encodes CASSPGGVETQYF.

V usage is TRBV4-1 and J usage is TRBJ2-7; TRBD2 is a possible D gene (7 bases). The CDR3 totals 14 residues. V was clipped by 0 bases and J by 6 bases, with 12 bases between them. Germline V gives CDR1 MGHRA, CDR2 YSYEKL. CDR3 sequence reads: CASSQDLGGPEQYF. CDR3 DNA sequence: TGCGCCAGCAGCCAAGATCTCGGGGGGCCCGAGCAGTACTTC.

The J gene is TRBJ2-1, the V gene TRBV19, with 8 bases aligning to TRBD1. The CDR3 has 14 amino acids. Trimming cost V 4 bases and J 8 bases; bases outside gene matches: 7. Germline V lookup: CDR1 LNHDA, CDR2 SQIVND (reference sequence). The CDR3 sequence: CASSTWTGTHEQFF. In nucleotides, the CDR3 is TGTGCCAGTAGTACGTGGACAGGGACCCATGAGCAGTTCTTC.

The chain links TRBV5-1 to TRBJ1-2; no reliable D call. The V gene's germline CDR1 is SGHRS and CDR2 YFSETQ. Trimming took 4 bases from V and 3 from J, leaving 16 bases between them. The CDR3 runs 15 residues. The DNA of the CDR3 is TGCGCCAGCAGCCTCGGACCCGGGCGGGACTATGGCTACACCTTC. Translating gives CASSLGPGRDYGYTF.

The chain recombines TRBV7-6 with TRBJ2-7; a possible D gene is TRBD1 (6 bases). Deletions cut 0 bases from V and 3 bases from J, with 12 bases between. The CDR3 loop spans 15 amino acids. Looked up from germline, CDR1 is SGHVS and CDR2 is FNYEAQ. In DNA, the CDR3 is TGTGCCAGCAGCTTAGCGCCAGGGGCGAACTACGAGCAGTACTTC. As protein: CASSLAPGANYEQYF.

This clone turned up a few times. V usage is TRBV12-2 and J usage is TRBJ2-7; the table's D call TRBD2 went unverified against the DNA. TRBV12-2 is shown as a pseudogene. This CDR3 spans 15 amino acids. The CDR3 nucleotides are TGTGCAAGTCGCTCCGTCCTAGCTACACCCTACGAGCAGTACTTC. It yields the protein CASRSVLATPYEQYF.